This TCR beta chain originates from a study of cytomegalovirus exposure and HLA in healthy donors. This PCR relied on a set of 60 Vbeta primers and 13 Jbeta primers. Using immunoSEQ multiplex PCR, the repertoire was profiled, and TCRdb retains in-frame clones only, with some absent. Among over 150,000 clones listed, roughly four fifths were seen once. CDR1 and CDR2 from the germline V gene are SGHDN and FVKESK. CDR3 size: 15 residues. This clone is a singleton in its sample. The V gene is TRBV14, the J gene TRBJ2-5, with 7 bases identical to TRBD2. The J call may be faulty, since TRBJ2-7 better matches the DNA end. The TCR comes from a man aged 50 to 59 in good health and CMV-seropositive. The sequencing sample was made of PBMCs. The CDR3 DNA is TGTGCCAGCAGCCAAGTAGGGGCGGGAGAATACGAGCAGTACTTC. Its translation: CASSQVGAGEYEQYF.